This paragraph reports one T cell receptor (beta chain). The data were obtained in a study of shared clonotypes between healthy human individuals. Profiled with immunoSEQ multiplex PCR; TCRdb holds only in-frame clones, not every one. This table has 2 million to 2.5 million clones, 90% to 97% appearing once. V lost 0 bases to trimming and J lost 0 bases; unmatched junction nucleotides: 5. Germline CDR1 reads SGHNT; CDR2 reads YENEEA. The CDR3 loop spans 17 amino acids. Memory CD4+ cells were the fraction left after CD45RA+ naive selection. The source of this sequence is a man aged 18 to 35 in good health. This rearrangement joins TRBV11-3 to TRBJ1-5, with 7 bases fitting TRBD1. Sequencing was carried out using naive CD4+ T cells sorted from blood. Regarding subset: CD45RA+ positively selected. The CDR3 region has the DNA TGTGCCAGCAGCTTAGAGTGGGGGACAGATAGCAATCAGCCCCAGCATTTT. This sequence encodes CASSLEWGTDSNQPQHF.